This TCR beta chain was recovered during a study of cytomegalovirus exposure and HLA in healthy donors. Points from the study as a whole: Analyses of presence/absence relied on an assumption of roughly uniform sequencing depth across donors. Later on, a genetic analysis was performed. It linked a missense variant in DCLRE1C with V- and J-gene trimming of TCR beta. Analysis performed later found 16,000 or so TCR beta sequences associated with HLA alleles at 0.05 false discovery rate. Researchers reported in a later analysis that common viral pathogens appeared linked to several top clusters.

PCR employed 60 Vbeta and 13 Jbeta primers. Assay used: immunoSEQ multiplex PCR; TCRdb lists only in-frame clones, some missing. The ten most abundant clones cover around 2.5% of a sample with 70,000 or so clones. The CDR3 is 14 amino acids. Germline CDR1 GTSNPN, CDR2 SVGIG (reference sequence). The V and J ends lost 1 base and 0 bases respectively, with 7 bases between them. As regards this clone: Its specificity is unknown.

The V and J genes are TRBV30 and TRBJ1-3; no firm D call. The clonotype was recovered from a man aged 35 to 55 in good health and CMV-seronegative. Sequenced input: PBMCs. The CDR3 DNA reads as TGTGCCTGGAGTGGGGAGACCTCTGGAAACACCATATATTTT. Amino acids: CAWSGETSGNTIYF.